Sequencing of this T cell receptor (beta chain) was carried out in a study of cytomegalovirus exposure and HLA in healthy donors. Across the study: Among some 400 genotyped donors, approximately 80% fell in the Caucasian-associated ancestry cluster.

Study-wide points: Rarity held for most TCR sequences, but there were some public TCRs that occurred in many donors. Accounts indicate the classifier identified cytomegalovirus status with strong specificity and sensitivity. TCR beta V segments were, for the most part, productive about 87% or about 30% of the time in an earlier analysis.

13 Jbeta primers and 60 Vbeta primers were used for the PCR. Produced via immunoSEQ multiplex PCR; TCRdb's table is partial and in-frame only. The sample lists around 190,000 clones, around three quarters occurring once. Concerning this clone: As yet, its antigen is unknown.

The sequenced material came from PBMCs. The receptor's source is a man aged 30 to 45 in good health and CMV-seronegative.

The CDR3 DNA sequence: TGTGCCAGCAGCGGCGAAATAAACTCCTACAATGAGCAGTTCTTC. This sequence encodes CASSGEINSYNEQFF. The rearrangement uses TRBV9 and TRBJ2-1; no definite D call. This CDR3 region has 15 residues. V gave up 3 bases and J gave up 0 bases, with 10 bases separating them. Germline V gene data show CDR1 as SGDLS and CDR2 as YYNGEE.